This entry lists 23 T cell receptor beta chains sequenced from one sample in a study of shared clonotypes between healthy human individuals. Only in-frame clones appear in the TCRdb table, and some are missing; sequencing was by immunoSEQ multiplex PCR. The sample consists of millions of clones, about 95% of them appearing once. Cells designated naive CD8 were CD45RO-negative and were positively selected for CCR7, with terminally differentiated effector memory CD45RA+ cells excluded. Sequenced material: naive CD8+ T cells sorted from blood. Receptors originate from a man aged 18 to 29 in good health.

V gene TRBV13 combines with J gene TRBJ2-7; 7 bases are shared with TRBD2. Germline loops: CDR1 PRHDT, CDR2 FYEKMQ (reference sequence). The trim removed 3 bases at V and 2 bases at J, leaving 4 bases unmatched. The CDR3 totals 14 residues. The CDR3 nucleotides read TGTGCCAGCAGCTTCGGCGGGAGTACCTACGAGCAGTACTTC. It yields the protein CASSFGGSTYEQYF.

This sequence joins TRBV5-1 and TRBJ2-3, with D unclear. CDR1 is SGHRS and CDR2 is YFSETQ in the germline V gene. V lost 6 bases and J 2 bases, leaving 10 bases between the germline ends. The CDR3 is 13 amino acids. The CDR3 is CASTPENTDTQYF. The CDR3 DNA follows: TGCGCCAGCACCCCGGAAAACACAGATACGCAGTATTTT. The full variable domain, in which reference TRBV5-1 and TRBJ2-3 provide the parts outside the CDR3, is KAGVTQTPRYLIKTRGQQVTLSCSPISGHRSVSWYQQTPGQGLQFLFEYFSETQRNKGNFPGRFSGRQFSNSRSEMNVSTLELGDSALYLCASTPENTDTQYFGPGTRLTVL.

CDR3 in amino acids: CASSQDRFGWGEELFF. The CDR3 DNA follows: TGCGCCAGCAGCCAAGATCGGTTCGGGTGGGGTGAGGAGCTGTTTTTT. The chain employs TRBV4-1 and TRBJ2-2; D call uncertain. This CDR3 region has 16 residues. Germline-derived CDR1 and CDR2 are MGHRA and YSYEKL. The germline V and J ends were trimmed by 0 bases and 10 bases, with 18 bases remaining between them.

The chain is built from TRBV28 and TRBJ2-7, with D perhaps matching TRBD2 (6 bases). Germline loops: CDR1 MDHEN, CDR2 SYDVKM. The CDR3 is 14 residues long. V lost 3 bases and J lost 4, with 13 bases in between. CDR3 sequence: CASSLGGFRYEQYF. In DNA, the CDR3 is TGTGCCAGCAGTTTGGGAGGATTTCGATACGAGCAGTACTTC.

This CDR3 is CASPRQDTYEQYF. The CDR3 DNA sequence: TGTGCCAGCCCCAGACAGGACACCTACGAGCAGTACTTC. The chain couples TRBV6-1 to TRBJ2-7; D is perhaps TRBD1 (6 bases). CDR1 and CDR2 from the germline V gene are MNHNS and SASEGT. CDR3 length equals 13 residues. The V end lost 8 bases, the J end lost 2 bases, and 13 bases lay between the germline ends.

In this sample, this clone turned up once. Within the sample, other DNA sequences also encode this same CDR3. This chain links TRBV2 with TRBJ2-7; TRBD1 matches 10 bases. The CDR3 covers 14 residues. V shed 3 bases, J shed 2 bases, and the junction held 1 base outside the gene matches. Per germline, CDR1 SNHLY and CDR2 FYNNEI. The CDR3 DNA is TGTGCCAGCAGTGAGGGACAGGGGACCTACGAGCAGTACTTC. Translation gives CASSEGQGTYEQYF.

The chain joins TRBV7-9 to TRBJ2-3, with TRBD2 identical over 9 bases. CDR1 is SEHNR, CDR2 FQNEAQ, per germline (reference sequence). The CDR3 is 15 amino acids. The ends lost 5 bases at V and 2 bases at J; junction bases unmatched: 5. CDR3 in amino acids: CASSPSGTTTDTQYF. For the CDR3, the DNA is TGTGCCAGCAGCCCTAGCGGGACAACCACAGATACGCAGTATTTT.

This rearrangement joins TRBV5-4 to TRBJ2-7, with D uncertain. Germline assignment: CDR1 SGHNT and CDR2 YYREEE (reference sequence). V dropped 0 bases and J dropped 2 bases, with 9 bases sitting between them. The CDR3 loop spans 14 amino acids. The CDR3 region has the DNA TGTGCCAGCAGCTTGGATCTGGGGACCTACGAGCAGTACTTC. This gives the protein CASSLDLGTYEQYF.

Written as DNA, the CDR3 is TGTGCCAGCAGTGAGGCCAGGGACAGGGGTTCCTACGAGCAGTACTTC. This gives the protein CASSEARDRGSYEQYF. The chain carries TRBV25-1 and TRBJ2-7; 10 bases agree with TRBD1. This CDR3 is 16 amino acids long. V lost 3 bases, J lost 1 base, and 6 bases stayed unmatched. The germline gives CDR1 MGHDK, CDR2 SYGVNS.

This clone was observed a few times. The same CDR3 is also encoded by other DNA sequences in this sample. The V gene is TRBV30, the J gene TRBJ2-7; the match to TRBD1 covers 10 bases. This CDR3 contains 15 residues. With V trimmed by 2 bases and J by 2 bases, 6 bases remained unmatched. CDR1 GTSNPN and CDR2 SVGIG come from the germline V gene (reference sequence). CDR3 in amino acids: CAWSLPGQGTYEQYF. The DNA for the CDR3 is TGTGCCTGGAGTCTACCGGGACAGGGGACCTACGAGCAGTACTTC.

The V gene is TRBV7-9, the J gene TRBJ2-7, with unresolved D. The CDR3 totals 14 residues. V was clipped by 7 bases and J by 2 bases, with 15 bases between them. Germline CDR1 is SEHNR and CDR2 is FQNEAQ (reference sequence). CDR3 DNA sequence: TGTGCCAGCACCCCAGAAGTTTCGACCTACGAGCAGTACTTC. Its translation is CASTPEVSTYEQYF.

The rearrangement uses TRBV20-1 and TRBJ2-1; D perhaps matches TRBD1 (5 bases). Germline values: CDR1 DFQATT, CDR2 SNEGSKA (reference sequence). The CDR3 has 10 residues. V lost 7 bases and J lost 10, with 11 bases in between. CDR3 in DNA: TGCAGTGAAGGGGATACCGAGCAGTTCTTC. Protein: CSEGDTEQFF.

The chain uses TRBV6-6 and TRBJ2-1, with a possible D match to TRBD2 (6 bases). The CDR3 extends over 12 amino acids. Germline V gene lookup returns CDR1 MNHNY and CDR2 SVGAGI (reference sequence). Trimming removed 6 bases from V and 10 bases from J, with 13 bases in between. In DNA, the CDR3 is TGTGCCAGCAGGCCCACTAGCACCGAGCAGTTCTTC. Amino acids: CASRPTSTEQFF.

The chain carries TRBV6-6 and TRBJ1-2; the D is unclear. Trimming cost V 2 bases and J 6 bases, with 10 bases left between them. This CDR3 is built from 13 residues. Germline-derived CDR1 and CDR2 are MNHNY and SVGAGI (reference sequence). The CDR3 reads CASSYGDQDGYTF. The CDR3 region has the DNA TGTGCCAGCAGTTACGGGGATCAGGATGGCTACACCTTC.

The rearrangement links TRBV29-1 to TRBJ1-1; D gene uncertain. The V end was cut by 7 bases, the J end by 2 bases, with 11 bases between. The germline V gene encodes CDR1 SQVTM and CDR2 ANQGSEA. The CDR3 is 12 amino acids. The CDR3 loop is CSGDEVNTEAFF. The CDR3 DNA follows: TGCAGCGGGGATGAAGTAAACACTGAAGCTTTCTTT.

V is TRBV7-2 and J is TRBJ1-1; D not resolved. The CDR3 runs to 15 residues. CDR1 SGHTA and CDR2 FQGNSA come from the germline V gene. V was trimmed by 1 base and J by 0 bases, leaving 9 bases between them. The CDR3 loop is CASSLEGLMNTEAFF. As DNA, the CDR3 is TGTGCCAGCAGCTTAGAAGGATTGATGAACACTGAAGCTTTCTTT.

The rearrangement links TRBV7-9 to TRBJ2-5; 8 positions agree with TRBD1. From germline, CDR1 is SEHNR and CDR2 FQNEAQ (reference sequence). V shed 3 bases and J 11 bases; nucleotides not matched to a gene: 14. This CDR3 has 15 amino acids. CDR3 nucleotide sequence: TGTGCCAGCAGCTTGGCGCAGGGGGCTTTGGGGGAGCAGTACTTC. Translation gives CASSLAQGALGEQYF.

J is TRBJ2-2 and V is TRBV30; no firm D call. V was cut by 0 bases and J by 3 bases, with 5 bases left in between. The CDR3 contains 13 residues. Germline CDR1 and CDR2: GTSNPN and SVGIG (reference sequence). As DNA, the CDR3 is TGTGCCTGGAGTGTGGCTGACACCGGGGAGCTGTTTTTT. This sequence encodes CAWSVADTGELFF.

Note on this clone: Other DNA sequences in the same sample also yield this CDR3. The chain joins TRBV6-6 to TRBJ2-7; 7 nucleotides agree with TRBD1. Germline V CDR1 and CDR2: MNHNY, SVGAGI (reference sequence). V shed 6 bases and J 2 bases; nucleotides not matched to a gene: 4. CDR3 length: 13 amino acids. This CDR3 reads CASSPTGAYEQYF. The CDR3 coding sequence is TGTGCCAGCAGCCCAACAGGGGCCTACGAGCAGTACTTC.

The chain joins TRBV4-1 to TRBJ2-4, with a weak D call TRBD2 (5 bases). CDR1 is MGHRA and CDR2 is YSYEKL in the germline V gene. CDR3 length: 14 residues. V was pared by 4 bases and J by 7 bases, with 14 bases between. CDR3 sequence reads: CASSREGLENIQYF. In nucleotides, the CDR3 is TGCGCCAGCAGCCGAGAAGGACTCGAGAACATTCAGTACTTC.

J is TRBJ1-2 and V is TRBV4-1; TRBD1 agrees at 9 bases. Per the germline V gene, CDR1 is MGHRA and CDR2 is YSYEKL. There are 16 residues in the CDR3. V was pared by 4 bases and J by 7 bases, with 13 bases of the junction left unmatched. The CDR3 DNA follows: TGCGCCAGCAGCCTTACCCCGACAGGGGGATTGCTTGGCTACACCTTC. Translated, it gives CASSLTPTGGLLGYTF.

Regarding this clone: Within the sample, other DNA sequences also encode this same CDR3. The chain combines TRBV28 with TRBJ1-4; D might be TRBD1 (6 bases). Germline V gene lookup returns CDR1 MDHEN and CDR2 SYDVKM. This CDR3 has 14 amino acids. Trimming left V 4 bases short and J 3 bases short, with 9 bases between. This chain's CDR3 is CASSSTGSNEKLFF. The CDR3 region has the DNA TGTGCCAGCAGTTCCACAGGGTCTAATGAAAAACTGTTTTTT.

This chain uses TRBV11-2 with TRBJ1-4; D is possibly TRBD1 (6 bases). Germline V gene data show CDR1 as SGHAT and CDR2 as FQNNGV. The CDR3 is 14 amino acids. In DNA, the CDR3 is TGTGCTTGTGGCAAGTGGGCAGGGGACGAAAAACTGTTTTTT. It yields the protein CACGKWAGDEKLFF.